The clone carrying this T cell receptor beta chain was counted a few times. No antigen is known for it. The sample belongs to a study of shared clonotypes between healthy human individuals. Unsorted PBMC replicate PCRs drew on around 300 ng DNA, representing tens of thousands of T cell genomes. With ten immunoSEQ deep assay plates, unsorted PBMC DNA underwent sequencing. Using immunoSEQ multiplex PCR, the repertoire was profiled, and TCRdb retains in-frame clones only, with some absent. The sample lists some 470,000 clones, 60% to 85% occurring once. Study-wide results and limits: Only a few donors were included, so the genetic and exposure-history diversity represented was limited. Sampling involved blood alone; tissue repertoires likely differ.

V gave up 3 bases and J gave up 0 bases, with 15 bases separating them. The germline gives CDR1 KGHSH, CDR2 LQKENI. The CDR3 has 16 residues. The sequence derives from a woman between 35 and 50 years old in good health. Some clones in this sample may be carry-over from other donors' samples. The sample consisted of PBMCs. This chain connects TRBV18 to TRBJ2-7; tentatively, D is TRBD2 (5 bases). The CDR3 region has the DNA TGTGCCAGCTCACCGGGAGCCCGAGAGACCTCCTACGAGCAGTACTTC. Its protein is CASSPGARETSYEQYF. Using reference TRBV18 and TRBJ2-7 for the parts outside the CDR3, the full variable domain is NAGVMQNPRHLVRRRGQEARLRCSPMKGHSHVYWYRQLPEEGLKFMVYLQKENIIDESGMPKERFSAEFPKEGPSILRIQQVVRGDSAAYFCASSPGARETSYEQYFGPGTRLTVT.